Below are 27 T cell receptor beta chains sequenced from a single sample in a study of cytomegalovirus exposure and HLA in healthy donors (dated by TCRdb to about 2017). Library generation was performed with the immunoSEQ multiplex PCR assay. A mixture of 60 forward primers for TCR Vbeta segments and 13 reverse primers for TCR Jbeta segments was used in the multiplex PCR. TCRdb retrieved this table from immuneACCESS and kept in-frame rearrangements only. Not all clones are present; in checked studies, unresolved V genes account for under half, and no reason is known for the remainder. This sample holds about 160,000 clones; over 80% were observed only once. The ten largest make up approximately 1.2% of the sample. Sample: PBMCs. The receptors here all came from a boy aged 2 to 10 in good health and CMV-seronegative.

The genes are TRBV2 and TRBJ2-3; 8 bases align to TRBD2. The length of the CDR3 is 14 residues. Germline CDR1 SNHLY, CDR2 FYNNEI. J lost 8 bases, V lost 7 bases, and 11 bases had no gene match. In nucleotides, the CDR3 is TGTGCCAGCAAAACCGGGACTAGTCTCCCTACGCAGTATTTT. Its protein is CASKTGTSLPTQYF.

The chain couples TRBV29-1 to TRBJ1-1, with 8 nucleotides matching TRBD1. The CDR3 sequence is 12 residues long. Trimming at V came to 4 bases and at J to 3 bases, leaving 1 base not matched to a gene. Germline-derived CDR1 and CDR2 are SQVTM and ANQGSEA. CDR3 nucleotides: TGCAGCGTTGGGGACAGGTACACTGAAGCTTTCTTT. This sequence encodes CSVGDRYTEAFF.

CDR3 sequence (DNA): TGTGCCAGCACCAGCGGTCGGATTACGAACACCGGGGAGCTGTTTTTT. It yields the protein CASTSGRITNTGELFF. The chain employs TRBV4-2 and TRBJ2-2, with D perhaps matching TRBD2 (5 bases). Per the germline V gene, CDR1 is LGHNA and CDR2 is YNFKEQ. The CDR3 loop spans 16 amino acids. V was pared by 7 bases and J by 0 bases, with 15 bases between.

The chain carries TRBV7-9 and TRBJ1-3; 9 bases match TRBD1. The CDR3 runs to 16 residues. V shed 5 bases, J shed 10 bases, and the junction held 15 bases outside the gene matches. The germline gives CDR1 SEHNR, CDR2 FQNEAQ (reference sequence). The CDR3 spells CASSQDAPGQGDTIYF. In DNA form, the CDR3 reads TGTGCCAGCAGCCAAGACGCTCCGGGACAGGGTGATACCATATATTTT.

The chain links TRBV5-6 to TRBJ2-1; tentatively, D is TRBD1 (6 bases). This CDR3 comprises 15 residues. CDR1 and CDR2 from the germline V gene are SGHDT and YYEEEE. The germline V and J ends were trimmed by 5 bases and 5 bases, with 17 bases remaining between them. The CDR3 region has the DNA TGTGCCAGCAGTTCCCCCCGGGACATCAACAATGAGCAGTTCTTC. Its translation is CASSSPRDINNEQFF.

The chain couples TRBV6-5 to TRBJ2-5; 15 nucleotides agree with TRBD2. V shed 6 bases, J shed 4 bases, and the junction held 3 bases outside the gene matches. Germline loops: CDR1 MNHEY, CDR2 SVGAGI. This CDR3 has 15 residues. CDR3 nucleotides: TGTGCCAGCAGCTCGGGACTAGCGGGAGGAGAGACCCAGTACTTC. Translating it yields CASSSGLAGGETQYF.

J is TRBJ1-1 and V is TRBV19; tentatively, D is TRBD1 (5 bases). Germline-derived CDR1 and CDR2 are LNHDA and SQIVND (reference sequence). The CDR3 contains 12 residues. Deletions cut 3 bases from V and 4 bases from J, with 6 bases between. The CDR3, as DNA: TGTGCCAGTAGTATGGGGGGCACTGAAGCTTTCTTT. Amino acids: CASSMGGTEAFF.

This clone was picked up a small number of times. The chain recombines TRBV30 with TRBJ1-1, with TRBD1 matching over 8 bases. Unmatched junction bases numbered 5, after V lost 5 bases and J lost 3 bases. This CDR3 contains 13 residues. Germline CDR1 reads GTSNPN; CDR2 reads SVGIG (reference sequence). The CDR3 sequence: CAWDRGPDTEAFF. For the CDR3, the DNA is TGTGCCTGGGACAGGGGACCGGACACTGAAGCTTTCTTT.

CDR3 sequence: CASRLTRGVYSNQPQHF. In DNA, the CDR3 is TGTGCCAGTAGACTAACCCGGGGGGTCTATAGCAATCAGCCCCAGCATTTT. The chain recombines TRBV19 with TRBJ1-5; D is perhaps TRBD1 (5 bases). The germline V and J ends were trimmed by 6 bases and 0 bases, with 18 bases remaining between them. Looked up from germline, CDR1 is LNHDA and CDR2 is SQIVND (reference sequence). The CDR3 is 17 residues long. Full variable domain (rest looked up from reference TRBV19 and TRBJ1-5): DGGITQSPKYLFRKEGQNVTLSCEQNLNHDAMYWYRQDPGQGLRLIYYSQIVNDFQKGDIAEGYSVSREKKESFPLTVTSAQKNPTAFYLCASRLTRGVYSNQPQHFGDGTRLSIL.

The chain links TRBV27 to TRBJ2-4; TRBD1 agrees at 7 bases. Per the germline V gene, CDR1 is MNHEY and CDR2 is SMNVEV (reference sequence). This CDR3 spans 14 amino acids. Trimming removed 5 bases from V and 3 bases from J; junction bases left unmatched: 4. The DNA for the CDR3 is TGTGCCAGCAGTCCGAGGGACAGCAAAAACATTCAGTACTTC. It translates to CASSPRDSKNIQYF.

V usage is TRBV9 and J usage is TRBJ2-7, with 13 bases identical to TRBD2. The CDR3 spans 15 residues. From germline, CDR1 is SGDLS and CDR2 YYNGEE. The V segment lost 4 bases and the J segment 2 bases; nucleotides outside the gene matches: 3. The CDR3 spells CASSFGTSGAYEQYF. DNA for the CDR3: TGTGCCAGCAGCTTCGGGACTAGCGGGGCCTACGAGCAGTACTTC.

This chain links TRBV5-1 with TRBJ1-3, with 10 positions matching TRBD1. The V gene end was trimmed by 4 bases and the J gene end by 8 bases; junction bases not matched to a gene: 9. This CDR3 comprises 15 residues. Germline V gene sequence: CDR1 SGHRS, CDR2 YFSETQ. Here the CDR3 DNA reads TGCGCCAGCAGCCCTCGACAGGGGGCGGGGGACACCATATATTTT. It codes for CASSPRQGAGDTIYF.

V is TRBV18 and J is TRBJ1-1; possible D gene TRBD1, 5 bases. CDR1 is KGHSH, CDR2 LQKENI, per germline. CDR3 size: 15 residues. V was shortened by 5 bases and J by 6 bases, with 19 bases between the two germline ends. Here the CDR3 reads CASSAGRGRGAEAFF. For the CDR3, the DNA is TGTGCCAGCTCAGCAGGTAGGGGTAGGGGCGCTGAAGCTTTCTTT.

This clone was picked up a small number of times. V gene TRBV6-5 combines with J gene TRBJ1-1, with D possibly being TRBD1 (6 bases). The CDR3 is 14 residues long. The germline V and J ends were trimmed by 0 bases and 6 bases, with 11 bases remaining between them. CDR1 and CDR2 from the germline V gene are MNHEY and SVGAGI. The chain's CDR3 is CASSYSRGKSEAFF. CDR3 DNA sequence: TGTGCCAGCAGTTACTCGAGGGGGAAGTCTGAAGCTTTCTTT.

The J gene is TRBJ2-1, the V gene TRBV9; unclear D gene. CDR1 is SGDLS and CDR2 is YYNGEE in the germline V gene. Trimming stripped 0 bases from V and 1 base from J, with 8 bases between. This CDR3 has 15 amino acids. CDR3 amino acids: CASSVGTVSYNEQFF. CDR3 in DNA: TGTGCCAGCAGCGTAGGCACTGTATCCTACAATGAGCAGTTCTTC. Using reference TRBV9 and TRBJ2-1 for the parts outside the CDR3, the full variable domain is DSGVTQTPKHLITATGQRVTLRCSPRSGDLSVYWYQQSLDQGLQFLIQYYNGEERAKGNILERFSAQQFPDLHSELNLSSLELGDSALYFCASSVGTVSYNEQFFGPGTRLTVL.

The chain employs TRBV6-5 and TRBJ2-1; D gene uncertain. The CDR3 loop spans 11 amino acids. Trimming removed 6 bases from V and 12 bases from J, with 12 bases in between. Germline CDR1 and CDR2: MNHEY and SVGAGI. The CDR3 loop is CASRSQGGQFF. CDR3 bases: TGTGCCAGCAGGTCACAAGGCGGGCAGTTCTTC.

The rearrangement links TRBV7-8 to TRBJ2-1; 8 bases agree with TRBD1. The CDR3 runs to 14 residues. The V and J ends lost 3 bases and 4 bases, in that order; junction bases with no gene match: 2. The germline V gene encodes CDR1 SGHVS and CDR2 FQNEAQ. CDR3 nucleotide sequence: TGTGCCAGCAGCTTGAACAGGGGGTACAATGAGCAGTTCTTC. Translated: CASSLNRGYNEQFF.

This clone was detected once. The V call is TRBV29-1, the J call TRBJ1-2; weak D call: TRBD1 (6 bases). V was pared by 2 bases and J by 4 bases, with 11 bases between. The CDR3 consists of 13 residues. Looked up from germline, CDR1 is SQVTM and CDR2 is ANQGSEA. The CDR3 reads CSVEQGYSYGYTF. Written as DNA, the CDR3 is TGCAGCGTTGAACAGGGGTACAGCTATGGCTACACCTTC.

This chain uses TRBV5-1 with TRBJ2-1; D is unresolved. The CDR3 is made up of 15 amino acids. The germline gives CDR1 SGHRS, CDR2 YFSETQ. The germline V and J ends were trimmed by 0 bases and 2 bases, with 9 bases remaining between them. The CDR3 region has the DNA TGCGCCAGCAGCTTGGAGCTTCGAACCTACAATGAGCAGTTCTTC. The encoded protein is CASSLELRTYNEQFF.

The sample holds a few counts of this clone. V and J are TRBV7-2 and TRBJ2-2; D might be TRBD1 (6 bases). The CDR3 covers 16 residues. The germline gives CDR1 SGHTA, CDR2 FQGNSA. Trimming took off 4 bases at V and 1 base at J, with 13 bases between the two ends. The CDR3 here is CASSSSGTMNTGELFF. The CDR3 DNA is TGTGCCAGCAGCTCGTCCGGGACAATGAACACCGGGGAGCTGTTTTTT.

The rearrangement uses TRBV6-1 and TRBJ2-7, with 7 nucleotides matching TRBD2. The CDR3 extends over 15 amino acids. Germline V gives CDR1 MNHNS, CDR2 SASEGT. V trimming: 2 bases; J trimming: 12 bases; junction bases outside the gene matches: 16. Here the CDR3 reads CASSEYDPRRETGYF. The CDR3 DNA is TGTGCCAGCAGTGAATATGACCCCCGGCGGGAGACGGGGTACTTC.

This chain links TRBV30 with TRBJ2-7; D gene unclear. The V end was cut by 0 bases, the J end by 3 bases, with 12 bases between. Per the germline V gene, CDR1 is GTSNPN and CDR2 is SVGIG (reference sequence). The CDR3 contains 14 residues. The CDR3 DNA is TGTGCCTGGAGTGTTTTTCCTAGTGGCTACGAGCAGTACTTC. Protein sequence: CAWSVFPSGYEQYF.

V is TRBV9 and J is TRBJ2-3, with D unresolved. Trimming took 5 bases from V and 1 from J, leaving 20 bases between them. The CDR3 length is 17 residues. CDR1 and CDR2 (germline): SGDLS, YYNGEE. The CDR3: CASSARLAALGTDTQYF. The CDR3 nucleotides read TGTGCCAGCAGTGCTCGTTTAGCAGCTCTAGGCACAGATACGCAGTATTTT.

The chain uses TRBV11-2 and TRBJ2-5, with D possibly matching TRBD1 (5 bases). V dropped 5 bases and J dropped 3 bases, with 16 bases sitting between them. This CDR3 spans 15 amino acids. In germline, CDR1 is SGHAT, CDR2 FQNNGV. Here the CDR3 reads CASSTTSPTEETQYF. The CDR3 region has the DNA TGTGCCAGCAGCACAACCTCCCCGACAGAAGAGACCCAGTACTTC.

This clone was observed a handful of times. CDR3 region: CASSLKGPGGETQYF. DNA for the CDR3: TGTGCCAGCAGCTTAAAAGGTCCGGGGGGGGAGACCCAGTACTTC. The chain has TRBV11-3 and TRBJ2-5, with TRBD2 matching over 8 bases. Trimming took 2 bases from V and 5 from J; bases not matched to a gene: 7. The V gene's germline CDR1 is SGHNT and CDR2 YENEEA. The CDR3 spans 15 residues.

This clone was seen just once. The chain couples TRBV5-4 to TRBJ1-2; no firm D call. Germline CDR1 SGHNT, CDR2 YYREEE (reference sequence). The CDR3 extends over 14 amino acids. Between the trimmed V and J ends, which lost 5 bases and 0 bases, there was a span of 11 bases. CDR3 DNA: TGTGCCAGCAGACAGCTATTGTCTAACTATGGCTACACCTTC. Translated: CASRQLLSNYGYTF.

V is TRBV19 and J is TRBJ2-1, with TRBD2 matching 9 bases. This CDR3 region has 14 residues. V was pared by 6 bases and J by 2 bases, with 2 bases of the junction left unmatched. Per germline, CDR1 LNHDA and CDR2 SQIVND (reference sequence). CDR3 residues: CASSSGGPYNEQFF. The CDR3 nucleotides are TGTGCCAGTAGCAGCGGGGGGCCCTACAATGAGCAGTTCTTC.